This entry lists 3 T cell receptor beta chains sequenced from one sample in a study of blood T cell repertoires in COVID-19. Profiled with immunoSEQ multiplex PCR; TCRdb holds only in-frame clones, not every one. Of approximately 190,000 clones in the sample, roughly four fifths are singletons; the top ten hold under 7.5%. The sequenced material came from peripheral blood. Receptors originate from a woman aged 40 to 50 with acute or convalescent COVID-19.

This clone was detected only a few times. The chain employs TRBV11-2 and TRBJ2-5; TRBD2 matches 9 bases. The CDR3 loop spans 17 amino acids. Germline V CDR1 and CDR2: SGHAT, FQNNGV. Unmatched junction bases numbered 14, after V lost 5 bases and J lost 4 bases. The CDR3 protein is CASSVGGLAGAGETQYF. The CDR3 DNA sequence: TGTGCCAGCAGCGTAGGAGGGTTAGCGGGGGCTGGAGAGACCCAGTACTTC.

The table lists this clone with a few counts. The V call is TRBV29-1, the J call TRBJ2-5; 11 positions match TRBD2. The CDR3 sequence is 13 residues long. Per germline, CDR1 SQVTM and CDR2 ANQGSEA. Unmatched junction bases numbered 6, after V lost 7 bases and J lost 5 bases. The chain's CDR3 is CSAARLAGETQYF. Here the CDR3 DNA reads TGCAGCGCCGCTAGACTAGCGGGGGAGACCCAGTACTTC.

This clone has only one observation. The rearrangement uses TRBV7-8 and TRBJ1-2; D is unresolved. V lost 5 bases and J lost 2, with 15 bases in between. Germline loops: CDR1 SGHVS, CDR2 FQNEAQ. The CDR3 runs to 15 residues. The CDR3 sequence is CASSPRLARNYGYTF. For the CDR3, the DNA is TGTGCCAGCAGCCCCCGCCTGGCCAGGAACTATGGCTACACCTTC.